This T cell receptor beta chain was retrieved from a study of blood T cell repertoires in COVID-19. About the study: The analysed material was cDNA or gDNA that came from T cells, B-cell-depleted T cells, or PBMCs.

Under the authors' procedure: Researchers report that nucleated cell counts were estimated from reference gene primer amplification. Assay used: immunoSEQ multiplex PCR; TCRdb lists only in-frame clones, some missing. V and J calls and clone size come straight from that table; D and trimming were deduced from the DNA. The table lists more than 150,000 clones, approximately 80% of them singletons, with 10% to 15% in the top ten. The CDR3 spans 15 residues. Trimming removed 0 bases at V and 4 bases at J, with 12 bases between. CDR1 and CDR2 (germline): SGHRS, YFSETQ. The rearrangement links TRBV5-1 to TRBJ2-3, with D possibly being TRBD2 (7 bases). This TCR came from an older woman who had recovered from COVID-19. The sample was PBMCs or T cells enriched from blood (not recorded which). The CDR3, as DNA: TGCGCCAGCAGCTTGGTTTGGGGGGGCCCAGATACGCAGTATTTT. It specifies CASSLVWGGPDTQYF.